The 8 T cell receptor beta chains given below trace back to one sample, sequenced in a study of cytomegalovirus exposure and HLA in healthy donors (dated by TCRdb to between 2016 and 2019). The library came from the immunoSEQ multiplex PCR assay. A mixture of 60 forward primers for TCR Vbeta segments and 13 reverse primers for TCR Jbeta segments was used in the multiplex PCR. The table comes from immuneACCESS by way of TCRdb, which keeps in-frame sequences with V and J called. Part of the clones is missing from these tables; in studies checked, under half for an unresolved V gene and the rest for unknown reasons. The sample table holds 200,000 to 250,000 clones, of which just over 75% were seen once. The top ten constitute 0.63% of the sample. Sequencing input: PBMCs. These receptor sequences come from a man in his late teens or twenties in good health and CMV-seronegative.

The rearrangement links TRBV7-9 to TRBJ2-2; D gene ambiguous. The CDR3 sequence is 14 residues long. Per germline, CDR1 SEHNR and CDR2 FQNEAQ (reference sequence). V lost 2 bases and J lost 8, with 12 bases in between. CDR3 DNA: TGTGCCAGCAGCTTAAATGCGGTGAATGGGGAGCTGTTTTTT. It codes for CASSLNAVNGELFF. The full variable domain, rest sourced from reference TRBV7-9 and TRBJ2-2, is DTGVSQNPRHKITKRGQNVTFRCDPISEHNRLYWYRQTLGQGPEFLTYFQNEAQLEKSRLLSDRFSAERPKGSFSTLEIQRTEQGDSAMYLCASSLNAVNGELFFGEGSRLTVL.

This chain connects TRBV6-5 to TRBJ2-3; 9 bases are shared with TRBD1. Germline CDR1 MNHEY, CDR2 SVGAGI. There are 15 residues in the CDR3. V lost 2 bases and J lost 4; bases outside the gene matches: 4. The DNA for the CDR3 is TGTGCCAGCAGTTACGGGACAGGGATCCCAGATACGCAGTATTTT. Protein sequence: CASSYGTGIPDTQYF.

The CDR3 here is CASSQEGWGRDDEQYF. As DNA, the CDR3 is TGCGCCAGCAGCCAAGAGGGATGGGGGAGGGACGACGAGCAGTACTTC. The chain combines TRBV4-1 with TRBJ2-7; 7 positions match TRBD2. There are 16 residues in the CDR3. After removal of 0 bases from V and 5 bases from J, the junction contained 10 bases not matched to a gene. Looked up from germline, CDR1 is MGHRA and CDR2 is YSYEKL.

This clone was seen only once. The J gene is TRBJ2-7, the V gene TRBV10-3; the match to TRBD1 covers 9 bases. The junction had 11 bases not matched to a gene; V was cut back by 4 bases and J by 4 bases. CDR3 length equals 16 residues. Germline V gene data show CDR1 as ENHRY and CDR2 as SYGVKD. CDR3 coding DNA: TGTGCCATCAGTGGCACGACAGGGGGGCATGTATACGAGCAGTACTTC. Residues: CAISGTTGGHVYEQYF.

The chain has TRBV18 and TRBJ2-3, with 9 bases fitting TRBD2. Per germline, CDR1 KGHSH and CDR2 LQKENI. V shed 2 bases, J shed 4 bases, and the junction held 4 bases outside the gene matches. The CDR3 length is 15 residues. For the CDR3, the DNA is TGTGCCAGCTCACCAGGTAGCGGGAGCTCAGATACGCAGTATTTT. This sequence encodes CASSPGSGSSDTQYF. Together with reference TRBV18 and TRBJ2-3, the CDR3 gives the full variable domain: NAGVMQNPRHLVRRRGQEARLRCSPMKGHSHVYWYRQLPEEGLKFMVYLQKENIIDESGMPKERFSAEFPKEGPSILRIQQVVRGDSAAYFCASSPGSGSSDTQYFGPGTRLTVL.

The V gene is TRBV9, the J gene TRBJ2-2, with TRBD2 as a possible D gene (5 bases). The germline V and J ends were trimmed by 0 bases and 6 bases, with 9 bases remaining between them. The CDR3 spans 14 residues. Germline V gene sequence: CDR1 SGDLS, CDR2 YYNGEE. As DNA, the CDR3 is TGTGCCAGCAGCGTAGCTTGGGGAGCCGGGGAGCTGTTTTTT. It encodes CASSVAWGAGELFF.

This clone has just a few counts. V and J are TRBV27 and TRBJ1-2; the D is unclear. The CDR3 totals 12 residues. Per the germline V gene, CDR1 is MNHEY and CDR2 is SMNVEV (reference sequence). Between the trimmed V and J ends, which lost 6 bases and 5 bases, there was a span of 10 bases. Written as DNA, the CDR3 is TGTGCCAGCAGGTCGGAGTCATATGGCTACACCTTC. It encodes CASRSESYGYTF.

Here the CDR3 reads CASSLAGIENTGELFF. The CDR3 region has the DNA TGCGCCAGCAGCTTGGCAGGGATAGAGAACACCGGGGAGCTGTTTTTT. This chain connects TRBV5-1 to TRBJ2-2; tentatively, D is TRBD1 (5 bases). The CDR3 has 16 residues. Germline V lookup: CDR1 SGHRS, CDR2 YFSETQ. V lost 0 bases, J lost 1 base, and 10 bases lay in between.